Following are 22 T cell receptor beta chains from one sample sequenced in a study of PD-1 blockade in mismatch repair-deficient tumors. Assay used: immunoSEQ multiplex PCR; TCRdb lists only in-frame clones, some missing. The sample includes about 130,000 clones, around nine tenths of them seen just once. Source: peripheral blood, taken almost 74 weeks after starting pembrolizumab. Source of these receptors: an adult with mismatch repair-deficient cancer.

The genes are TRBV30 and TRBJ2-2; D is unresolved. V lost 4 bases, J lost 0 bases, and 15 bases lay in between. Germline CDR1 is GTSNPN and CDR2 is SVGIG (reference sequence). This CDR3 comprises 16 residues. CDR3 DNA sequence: TGTGCCTGGACCGGCCCCGACACTTCGAACACCGGGGAGCTGTTTTTT. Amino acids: CAWTGPDTSNTGELFF.

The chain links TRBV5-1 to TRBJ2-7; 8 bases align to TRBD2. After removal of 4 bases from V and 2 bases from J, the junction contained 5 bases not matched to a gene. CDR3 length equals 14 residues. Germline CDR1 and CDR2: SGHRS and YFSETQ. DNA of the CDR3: TGCGCCAGCAGCCAAGCGGGAGAGACCTACGAGCAGTACTTC. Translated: CASSQAGETYEQYF.

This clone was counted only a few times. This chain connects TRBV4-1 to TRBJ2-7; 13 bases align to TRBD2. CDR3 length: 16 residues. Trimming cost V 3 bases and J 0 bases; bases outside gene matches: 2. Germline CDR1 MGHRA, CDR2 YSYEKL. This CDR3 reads CASSQRTSGSSYEQYF. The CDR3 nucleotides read TGCGCCAGCAGCCAGAGGACTAGCGGGAGCTCCTACGAGCAGTACTTC.

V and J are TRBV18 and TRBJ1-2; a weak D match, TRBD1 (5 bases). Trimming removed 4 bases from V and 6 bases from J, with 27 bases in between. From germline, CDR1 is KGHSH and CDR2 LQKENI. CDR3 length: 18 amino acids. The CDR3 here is CASSQRQYLDRRIDGYTF. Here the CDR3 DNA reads TGTGCCAGCTCACAAAGGCAATATTTAGACAGACGGATTGATGGCTACACCTTC. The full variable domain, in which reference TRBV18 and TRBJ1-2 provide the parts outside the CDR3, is NAGVMQNPRHLVRRRGQEARLRCSPMKGHSHVYWYRQLPEEGLKFMVYLQKENIIDESGMPKERFSAEFPKEGPSILRIQQVVRGDSAAYFCASSQRQYLDRRIDGYTFGSGTRLTVV.

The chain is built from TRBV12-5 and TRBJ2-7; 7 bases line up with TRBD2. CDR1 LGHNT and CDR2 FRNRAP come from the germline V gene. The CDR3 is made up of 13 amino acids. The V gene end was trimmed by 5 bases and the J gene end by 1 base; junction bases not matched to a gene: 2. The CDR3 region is CASGPGLSYEQYF. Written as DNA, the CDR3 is TGTGCTAGTGGTCCGGGACTATCCTACGAGCAGTACTTC.

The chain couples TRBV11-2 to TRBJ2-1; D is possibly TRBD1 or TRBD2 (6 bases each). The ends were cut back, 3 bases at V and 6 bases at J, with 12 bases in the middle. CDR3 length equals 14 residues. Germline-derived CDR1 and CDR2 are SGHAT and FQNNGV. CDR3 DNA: TGTGCCAGCAGCTTCCCGGGGGCAGGCAATGAGCAGTTCTTC. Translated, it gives CASSFPGAGNEQFF.

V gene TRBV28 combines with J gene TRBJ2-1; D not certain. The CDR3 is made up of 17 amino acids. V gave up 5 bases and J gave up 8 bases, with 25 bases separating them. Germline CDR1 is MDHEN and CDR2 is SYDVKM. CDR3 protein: CASSPGRAFWSFDEQFF. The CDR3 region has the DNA TGTGCCAGCAGTCCCGGACGAGCTTTTTGGAGTTTCGATGAGCAGTTCTTC.

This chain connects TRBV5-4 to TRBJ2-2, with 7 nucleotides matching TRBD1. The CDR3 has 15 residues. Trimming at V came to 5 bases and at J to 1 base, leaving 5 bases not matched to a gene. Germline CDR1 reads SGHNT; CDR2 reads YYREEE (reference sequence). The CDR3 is CASSLRDRNTGELFF. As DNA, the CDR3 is TGTGCCAGCAGTCTCCGGGACAGGAACACCGGGGAGCTGTTTTTT.

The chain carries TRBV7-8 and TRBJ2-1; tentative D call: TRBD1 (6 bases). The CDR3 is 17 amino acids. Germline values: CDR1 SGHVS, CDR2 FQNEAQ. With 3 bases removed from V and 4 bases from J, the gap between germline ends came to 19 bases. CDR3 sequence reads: CASSFHRQDRGYNEQFF. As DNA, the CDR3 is TGTGCCAGCAGCTTTCATAGACAGGACCGTGGGTACAATGAGCAGTTCTTC.

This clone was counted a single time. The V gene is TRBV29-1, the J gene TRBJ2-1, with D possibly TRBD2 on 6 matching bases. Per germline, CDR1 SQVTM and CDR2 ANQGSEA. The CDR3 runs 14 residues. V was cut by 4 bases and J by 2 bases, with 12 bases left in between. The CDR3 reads CSVVGGTTYNEQFF. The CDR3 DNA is TGCAGCGTTGTCGGAGGGACGACCTACAATGAGCAGTTCTTC.

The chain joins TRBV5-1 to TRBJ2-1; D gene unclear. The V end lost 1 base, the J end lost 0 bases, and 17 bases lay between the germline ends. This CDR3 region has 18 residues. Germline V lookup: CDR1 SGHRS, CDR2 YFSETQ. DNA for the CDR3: TGCGCCAGCAGCTTGAATAGGGTCCCTAGTAGCTCCTACAATGAGCAGTTCTTC. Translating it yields CASSLNRVPSSSYNEQFF.

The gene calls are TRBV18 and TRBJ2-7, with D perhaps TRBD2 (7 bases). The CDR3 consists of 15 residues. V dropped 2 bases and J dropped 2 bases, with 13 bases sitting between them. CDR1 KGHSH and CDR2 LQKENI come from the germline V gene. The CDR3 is CASSPGGAGPYEQYF. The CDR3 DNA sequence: TGTGCCAGCTCACCAGGGGGGGCCGGACCCTACGAGCAGTACTTC.

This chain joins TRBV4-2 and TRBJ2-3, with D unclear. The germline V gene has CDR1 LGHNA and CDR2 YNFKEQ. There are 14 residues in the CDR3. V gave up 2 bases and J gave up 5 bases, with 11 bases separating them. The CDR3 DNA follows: TGTGCCAGCAGCCAACGCCAATTGAGAGATACGCAGTATTTT. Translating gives CASSQRQLRDTQYF.

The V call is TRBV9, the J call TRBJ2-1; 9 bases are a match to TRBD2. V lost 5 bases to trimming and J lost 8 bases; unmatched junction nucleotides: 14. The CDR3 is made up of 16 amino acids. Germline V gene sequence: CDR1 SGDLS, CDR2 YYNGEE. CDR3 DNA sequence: TGTGCCAGCAGTTACCCCGTAGCGGGAGCGAGTGATGAGCAGTTCTTC. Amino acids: CASSYPVAGASDEQFF.

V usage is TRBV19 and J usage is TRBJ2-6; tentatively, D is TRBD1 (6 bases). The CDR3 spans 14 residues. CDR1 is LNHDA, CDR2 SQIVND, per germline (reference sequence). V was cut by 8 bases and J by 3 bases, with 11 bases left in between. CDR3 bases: TGTGCCAGTGCTACAGGGCGTGGGGCCAACGTCCTGACTTTC. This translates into CASATGRGANVLTF.

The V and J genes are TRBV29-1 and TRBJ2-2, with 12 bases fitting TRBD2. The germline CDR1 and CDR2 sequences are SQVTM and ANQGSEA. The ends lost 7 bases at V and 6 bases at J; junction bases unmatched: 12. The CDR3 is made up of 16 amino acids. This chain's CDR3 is CSGFGTTSGSSGELFF. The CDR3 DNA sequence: TGCAGCGGTTTTGGAACGACTAGCGGGAGTTCCGGGGAGCTGTTTTTT.

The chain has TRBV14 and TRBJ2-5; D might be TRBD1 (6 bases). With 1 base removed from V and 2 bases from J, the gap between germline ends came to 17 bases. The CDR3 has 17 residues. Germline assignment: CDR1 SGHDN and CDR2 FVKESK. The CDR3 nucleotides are TGTGCCAGCAGCCAAGTCAGGTTGACAGGTTTACAAGAGACCCAGTACTTC. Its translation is CASSQVRLTGLQETQYF.

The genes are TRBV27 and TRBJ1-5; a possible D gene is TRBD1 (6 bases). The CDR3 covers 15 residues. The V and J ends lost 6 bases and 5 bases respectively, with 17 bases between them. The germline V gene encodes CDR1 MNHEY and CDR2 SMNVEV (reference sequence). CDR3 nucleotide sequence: TGTGCCAGCAGCTTGGTAGGGGGATCGCATCAGCCCCAGCATTTT. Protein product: CASSLVGGSHQPQHF.

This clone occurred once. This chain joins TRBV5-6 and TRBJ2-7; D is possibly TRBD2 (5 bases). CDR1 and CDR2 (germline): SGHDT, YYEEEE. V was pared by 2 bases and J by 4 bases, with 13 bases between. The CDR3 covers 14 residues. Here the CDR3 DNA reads TGTGCCAGCAGCTTTGGGAGCCACTTATACGAGCAGTACTTC. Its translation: CASSFGSHLYEQYF.

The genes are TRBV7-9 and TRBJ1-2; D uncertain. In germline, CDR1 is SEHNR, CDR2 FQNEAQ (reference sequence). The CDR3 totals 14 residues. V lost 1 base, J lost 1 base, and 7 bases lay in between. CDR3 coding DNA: TGTGCCAGCAGCTTAGGGTCGGATAACTATGGCTACACCTTC. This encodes CASSLGSDNYGYTF.

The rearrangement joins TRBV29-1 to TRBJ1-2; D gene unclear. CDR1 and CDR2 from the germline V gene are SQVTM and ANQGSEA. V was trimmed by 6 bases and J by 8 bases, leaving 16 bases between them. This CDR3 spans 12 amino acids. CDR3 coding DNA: TGCAGCGTCCCGGGCCGTCTTTTAGGCTACACCTTC. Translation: CSVPGRLLGYTF.

The CDR3 loop reads CASPGVTGPMNTEAFF. The CDR3, as DNA: TGCGCCAGCCCAGGTGTGACAGGCCCAATGAACACTGAAGCTTTCTTT. The rearrangement uses TRBV5-1 and TRBJ1-1, with D possibly matching TRBD1 (6 bases). The V gene lost 7 bases and the J gene lost 0 bases, with 19 bases spanning the gap. CDR1 and CDR2 from the germline V gene are SGHRS and YFSETQ. This CDR3 is 16 amino acids long.